Listed below are T cell receptor beta chains from one sample, sequenced in a study of T cell clonotyping in hematopoietic cell transplantation. Sequenced by immunoSEQ multiplex PCR; TCRdb stores in-frame clones only, minus some. The profile shows under 12,000 clones, approximately 45% of them singletons. Material: PBMCs, obtained 30 days after allogeneic stem cell transplant. These TCRs come from a male patient in his fifties who had an allogeneic stem cell transplant from an unrelated donor, so the T cells may come from the graft donor. Some clones in this sample may be carry-over from other donors' samples. Each CDR3 is given with its conserved first and last residue. Each record gives: clone size, V gene, J gene, D gene, CDR3 length, CDR3 DNA, CDR3 protein. A D gene is named only where the DNA matches it firmly. Size is stated for part of the rows, as once, few or many counts, or as a class when the clone is expanded.

clone_size: few; v_call: TRBV4-3; j_call: TRBJ2-5; d_call: TRBD2; cdr3_length: 15; cdr3_nt: TGCGCCAGCAGCCAAGAGCGGGGGGGCCAAGAGACCCAGTACTTC; cdr3_aa: CASSQERGGQETQYF
clone_size: NA; v_call: TRBV27; j_call: TRBJ1-5; d_call: TRBD1; cdr3_length: 18; cdr3_nt: TGTGCCAGCAGTTTATTTCAGTCCGCACAGGGGAGCAATCAGCCCCAGCATTTT; cdr3_aa: CASSLFQSAQGSNQPQHF
clone_size: few; v_call: TRBV29-1; j_call: TRBJ2-1; d_call: NA; cdr3_length: 11; cdr3_nt: TGCAGCGCCGCGTCGTTTGATGAGCAGTTCTTC; cdr3_aa: CSAASFDEQFF
clone_size: NA; v_call: TRBV7-9; j_call: TRBJ1-5; d_call: NA; cdr3_length: 12; cdr3_nt: TGTGCCAGCAGCTTACCTGATCAGCCCCAGCATTTT; cdr3_aa: CASSLPDQPQHF
clone_size: NA; v_call: TRBV4-1; j_call: TRBJ1-1; d_call: TRBD1; cdr3_length: 15; cdr3_nt: TGCGCCAGCAGTACGGGACAGGGGATGAACACTGAAGCTTTCTTT; cdr3_aa: CASSTGQGMNTEAFF
clone_size: few; v_call: TRBV5-1; j_call: TRBJ1-6; d_call: NA; cdr3_length: 14; cdr3_nt: TGCGCCAGCAGCTTGGATTTCCGGGATTCACCCCTCCACTTT; cdr3_aa: CASSLDFRDSPLHF
clone_size: NA; v_call: TRBV29-1; j_call: TRBJ2-5; d_call: TRBD2; cdr3_length: 12; cdr3_nt: TGCAGCGTTCAGCGGGACGGGGAGACCCAGTACTTC; cdr3_aa: CSVQRDGETQYF
clone_size: NA; v_call: TRBV6-5; j_call: TRBJ2-7; d_call: TRBD1; cdr3_length: 16; cdr3_nt: TGTGCCAGCAGTTACTACCCGCCGCCGGGACAGATCGAGCAGTACTTC; cdr3_aa: CASSYYPPPGQIEQYF
clone_size: NA; v_call: TRBV7-3; j_call: TRBJ2-1; d_call: NA; cdr3_length: 16; cdr3_nt: TGTGCTAGCAGCCCCTCCGGGGAATCCTCCTACAATGAGCAGTTCTTC; cdr3_aa: CASSPSGESSYNEQFF
clone_size: NA; v_call: TRBV7-2; j_call: TRBJ2-7; d_call: NA; cdr3_length: 14; cdr3_nt: TGTGCCAGCAGCTCCAGAGACAGATCCTACGAGCAGTACTTC; cdr3_aa: CASSSRDRSYEQYF
clone_size: NA; v_call: TRBV30; j_call: TRBJ1-1; d_call: NA; cdr3_length: 13; cdr3_nt: TGTGCCTGGAGTATCGGGATGAACACTGAAGCTTTCTTT; cdr3_aa: CAWSIGMNTEAFF
clone_size: once; v_call: TRBV10-3; j_call: TRBJ1-1; d_call: NA; cdr3_length: 12; cdr3_nt: TGTGCCATCAGTGAGTCGAGAACTGAAGCTTTCTTT; cdr3_aa: CAISESRTEAFF
clone_size: NA; v_call: TRBV4-1; j_call: TRBJ2-7; d_call: TRBD1; cdr3_length: 14; cdr3_nt: TGCGCCAGCAGCCAAGGGACAGGGAGGTACGAGCAGTACTTC; cdr3_aa: CASSQGTGRYEQYF
clone_size: NA; v_call: TRBV7-8; j_call: TRBJ2-2; d_call: NA; cdr3_length: 15; cdr3_nt: TGTGCCAGCAGCTTAAGAGGCAGGAACACCGGGGAGCTGTTTTTT; cdr3_aa: CASSLRGRNTGELFF
clone_size: NA; v_call: TRBV28; j_call: TRBJ2-7; d_call: NA; cdr3_length: 15; cdr3_nt: TGTGCCAGCAGCCTAGGGGGAGCCTACTCCTACGAGCAGTACTTC; cdr3_aa: CASSLGGAYSYEQYF
clone_size: NA; v_call: TRBV15; j_call: TRBJ2-1; d_call: NA; cdr3_length: 14; cdr3_nt: TGTGCCACCAGCCGAGGGTCCGCGGCCAATGAGCAGTTCTTC; cdr3_aa: CATSRGSAANEQFF
clone_size: few; v_call: TRBV4-1; j_call: TRBJ2-7; d_call: NA; cdr3_length: 13; cdr3_nt: TGCGCCAGCAGGGGAGAGGGGGTCCGCGAGCAGTACTTC; cdr3_aa: CASRGEGVREQYF
clone_size: NA; v_call: TRBV7-7; j_call: TRBJ2-7; d_call: NA; cdr3_length: 10; cdr3_nt: TGTGCTAGCAGTAACTACGAGCAGTACTTC; cdr3_aa: CASSNYEQYF
clone_size: NA; v_call: TRBV9; j_call: TRBJ2-1; d_call: TRBD2; cdr3_length: 13; cdr3_nt: TGTGCCAGCAGCGGAATCTCGGGACTAGAGCAGTTCTTC; cdr3_aa: CASSGISGLEQFF
clone_size: few; v_call: TRBV6-5; j_call: TRBJ1-4; d_call: NA; cdr3_length: 14; cdr3_nt: TGTGCCAGCAGTGTGTCGGGACCCTGGGAAAAACTGTTTTTT; cdr3_aa: CASSVSGPWEKLFF
clone_size: NA; v_call: TRBV6-5; j_call: TRBJ2-7; d_call: NA; cdr3_length: 15; cdr3_nt: TGTGCCAGCAGTTACTCAACGGGAATTGGGTACGAGCAGTACTTC; cdr3_aa: CASSYSTGIGYEQYF
clone_size: NA; v_call: TRBV29-1; j_call: TRBJ1-2; d_call: NA; cdr3_length: 13; cdr3_nt: TGCAGCGCTAGTGTACAGGGATCTGGTGGCTACACCTTC; cdr3_aa: CSASVQGSGGYTF
clone_size: NA; v_call: TRBV7-2; j_call: TRBJ2-7; d_call: NA; cdr3_length: 15; cdr3_nt: TGTGCCAGCAGCTTAGGTCCCCCGGAAGCCTACGAGCAGTACTTC; cdr3_aa: CASSLGPPEAYEQYF
clone_size: NA; v_call: TRBV6-5; j_call: TRBJ1-5; d_call: NA; cdr3_length: 13; cdr3_nt: TGTGCCAGCAGTTACGAGGGGCGTCAGCCCCAGCATTTT; cdr3_aa: CASSYEGRQPQHF
clone_size: NA; v_call: TRBV28; j_call: TRBJ2-7; d_call: TRBD2; cdr3_length: 16; cdr3_nt: TGTGCCAGCAGTGCGGCGGGGGGCGGCGGATCCTACGAGCAGTACTTC; cdr3_aa: CASSAAGGGGSYEQYF
clone_size: NA; v_call: TRBV9; j_call: TRBJ2-5; d_call: NA; cdr3_length: 14; cdr3_nt: TGTGCCAGCAGCTCCTATGGGGCTCAAGAGACCCAGTACTTC; cdr3_aa: CASSSYGAQETQYF
clone_size: few; v_call: TRBV9; j_call: TRBJ1-4; d_call: NA; cdr3_length: 13; cdr3_nt: TGTGCCAGCAGCGGACAGCATAATGAAAAACTGTTTTTT; cdr3_aa: CASSGQHNEKLFF
clone_size: NA; v_call: TRBV30; j_call: TRBJ1-3; d_call: NA; cdr3_length: 15; cdr3_nt: TGTGCCTGGGGACCGAGACGGAGTTCTGGAAACACCATATATTTT; cdr3_aa: CAWGPRRSSGNTIYF
clone_size: few; v_call: TRBV7-2; j_call: TRBJ1-5; d_call: NA; cdr3_length: 12; cdr3_nt: TGTGCCAGCAGCTATTTCGATCAGCCCCAGCATTTT; cdr3_aa: CASSYFDQPQHF
clone_size: NA; v_call: TRBV30; j_call: TRBJ1-1; d_call: NA; cdr3_length: 13; cdr3_nt: TGTGCCTGGAGTGCACGGGGGAACACTGAAGCTTTCTTT; cdr3_aa: CAWSARGNTEAFF
clone_size: few; v_call: TRBV5-6; j_call: TRBJ2-7; d_call: NA; cdr3_length: 15; cdr3_nt: TGTGCCAGCAGCTTCCTGAAGGGGGGGGATTACGAGCAGTACTTC; cdr3_aa: CASSFLKGGDYEQYF
clone_size: NA; v_call: TRBV6-4; j_call: TRBJ2-2; d_call: TRBD1; cdr3_length: 16; cdr3_nt: TGTGCCAGCAGTGACAGGGACAGCGCCTCACCCGGGGAGCTGTTTTTT; cdr3_aa: CASSDRDSASPGELFF
clone_size: NA; v_call: TRBV6-6; j_call: TRBJ1-1; d_call: NA; cdr3_length: 11; cdr3_nt: TGTGCCAGCAGGACTCAGTTTGAAGCTTTCTTT; cdr3_aa: CASRTQFEAFF
clone_size: NA; v_call: TRBV28; j_call: TRBJ1-1; d_call: NA; cdr3_length: 12; cdr3_nt: TGTGCCAGCAGCTATAGGGGCACCGAAGCTTTCTTT; cdr3_aa: CASSYRGTEAFF
clone_size: NA; v_call: TRBV6-5; j_call: TRBJ1-3; d_call: NA; cdr3_length: 13; cdr3_nt: TGTGCCAGCCGCGACAGAGCTGGAAACACCATATATTTT; cdr3_aa: CASRDRAGNTIYF